This is a list of T cell receptor beta chains from one sample in a study of blood T cell repertoires in COVID-19. Sequencing used immunoSEQ multiplex PCR; TCRdb keeps in-frame clones, though not all of them. The sample lists some 270,000 clones, 85% occurring once. Sequenced sample: PBMCs or T cells enriched from blood (not recorded which). These receptors originate from a woman aged 45-60 years with acute COVID-19. Each CDR3 is given with its conserved first and last residue. Each record gives: CDR3 protein, CDR3 DNA, D gene, J gene, V gene, clone size. D genes are given only for firm matches. Expanded clones get a size class; other rows say once, few or many, or leave the size out.

CDR3: CAWTGRGGEQYF
DNA: TGTGCCTGGACAGGTCGTGGTGGCGAGCAGTACTTC
D: .
J: TRBJ2-7
V: TRBV30
size: once

CDR3: CASSLGLSTFGYTF
DNA: TGTGCCAGCAGCTTGGGACTCTCCACATTTGGCTACACCTTC
D: .
J: TRBJ1-2
V: TRBV5-4
size: .

CDR3: CASSYLGRDGYTF
DNA: TGTGCCAGCAGTTACTTAGGGAGGGATGGCTACACCTTC
D: .
J: TRBJ1-2
V: TRBV6-5
size: .

CDR3: CAWRGVGYGYTF
DNA: TGTGCCTGGAGGGGAGTAGGCTATGGCTACACCTTC
D: .
J: TRBJ1-2
V: TRBV30
size: .

CDR3: CASSRGQSLNTEAFF
DNA: TGTGCCAGCAGCCGTGGACAGTCGTTAAACACTGAAGCTTTCTTT
D: .
J: TRBJ1-1
V: TRBV7-8
size: .

CDR3: CSVGGGRQPQHF
DNA: TGCAGCGTTGGCGGGGGGCGTCAGCCCCAGCATTTT
D: .
J: TRBJ1-5
V: TRBV29-1
size: .

CDR3: CASSQAWGTSTDTQYF
DNA: TGCGCCAGCAGCCAAGCGTGGGGGACTAGCACAGATACGCAGTATTTT
D: .
J: TRBJ2-3
V: TRBV4-1
size: .

CDR3: CASSTRTSGTGELFF
DNA: TGTGCCAGCAGTACCCGGACTAGCGGGACCGGGGAGCTGTTTTTT
D: TRBD2
J: TRBJ2-2
V: TRBV27
size: few

CDR3: CATSQQGGFNYGYTF
DNA: TGTGCCACCAGCCAACAGGGCGGATTTAACTATGGCTACACCTTC
D: .
J: TRBJ1-2
V: TRBV15
size: .

CDR3: CASSGGLAGGQGTQYF
DNA: TGCGCCAGCAGTGGGGGACTAGCGGGAGGGCAGGGTACGCAGTATTTT
D: TRBD2
J: TRBJ2-3
V: TRBV10-2
size: .

CDR3: CAWSYRVEGYTF
DNA: TGTGCCTGGAGTTACAGGGTCGAAGGCTACACCTTC
D: .
J: TRBJ1-2
V: TRBV30
size: few

CDR3: CAWSQGQGNTEAFF
DNA: TGTGCCTGGAGTCAGGGGCAGGGGAACACTGAAGCTTTCTTT
D: .
J: TRBJ1-1
V: TRBV30
size: .

CDR3: CASSEQGRAYNEQFF
DNA: TGTGCCAGCAGTGAACAGGGCAGGGCCTACAATGAGCAGTTCTTC
D: .
J: TRBJ2-1
V: TRBV6-1
size: .

CDR3: CASSVGSGLAGEGYEQYF
DNA: TGTGCCAGCAGCGTAGGCTCGGGACTAGCGGGGGAAGGGTACGAGCAGTACTTC
D: TRBD2
J: TRBJ2-7
V: TRBV9
size: .

CDR3: CAWSGQGPAFF
DNA: TGTGCCTGGTCGGGACAGGGACCAGCTTTCTTT
D: TRBD1
J: TRBJ1-1
V: TRBV30
size: .

CDR3: CASSLDGVGEQYF
DNA: TGTGCCAGCAGCTTAGACGGGGTTGGCGAGCAGTACTTC
D: .
J: TRBJ2-7
V: TRBV7-2
size: .

CDR3: CASSLKGRGGSPSTDTQYF
DNA: TGTGCCAGCAGCTTGAAGGGGCGGGGGGGCTCCCCGAGCACAGATACGCAGTATTTT
D: TRBD2
J: TRBJ2-3
V: TRBV7-2
size: .

CDR3: CSVHRAFSYNEQFF
DNA: TGCAGCGTCCACAGGGCCTTCTCCTACAATGAGCAGTTCTTC
D: .
J: TRBJ2-1
V: TRBV29-1
size: few

CDR3: CASSLADLRNEQFF
DNA: TGCGCCAGCAGCTTGGCCGACCTGAGGAATGAGCAGTTCTTC
D: .
J: TRBJ2-1
V: TRBV5-1
size: .

CDR3: CASSSWTGGRVAYGYTF
DNA: TGTGCCAGTAGTTCATGGACAGGGGGGCGAGTTGCCTATGGCTACACCTTC
D: TRBD1
J: TRBJ1-2
V: TRBV19
size: .

CDR3: CASSLSYWASGEETQYF
DNA: TGTGCCAGCAGTTTATCTTATTGGGCTAGCGGTGAAGAGACCCAGTACTTC
D: TRBD2
J: TRBJ2-5
V: TRBV27
size: .

CDR3: CASGINTGAFGEAFF
DNA: TGTGCTAGTGGTATCAATACAGGGGCCTTCGGTGAAGCTTTCTTT
D: TRBD1
J: TRBJ1-1
V: TRBV12-5
size: .

CDR3: CASSFASVSGYTF
DNA: TGCGCCAGCAGCTTCGCCAGCGTAAGTGGCTACACCTTC
D: .
J: TRBJ1-2
V: TRBV5-1
size: .

CDR3: CASSVVAGTVDGYTF
DNA: TGTGCCAGCAGCGTAGTAGCGGGGACAGTCGATGGCTACACCTTC
D: TRBD1
J: TRBJ1-2
V: TRBV9
size: .

CDR3: CASSQGRATIYF
DNA: TGTGCCAGCAGCCAAGGCAGGGCAACCATATATTTT
D: .
J: TRBJ1-3
V: TRBV3-1/TRBV3-2
size: few

CDR3: CASSLAVQGGEKLFF
DNA: TGCGCCAGCAGCTTGGCTGTCCAGGGGGGAGAAAAACTGTTTTTT
D: TRBD1
J: TRBJ1-4
V: TRBV5-1
size: once

CDR3: CASSFQNGELFF
DNA: TGTGCCAGCAGCTTTCAGAACGGGGAGCTGTTTTTT
D: .
J: TRBJ2-2
V: TRBV7-2
size: once

CDR3: CASSLGGQSFTSAYEQYF
DNA: TGTGCCAGCAGCTTGGGTGGACAGTCTTTTACTTCTGCCTACGAGCAGTACTTC
D: .
J: TRBJ2-7
V: TRBV13
size: .

CDR3: CAWSALMTGFAGNTIYF
DNA: TGTGCCTGGAGCGCGTTAATGACAGGGTTTGCTGGAAACACCATATATTTT
D: TRBD1
J: TRBJ1-3
V: TRBV30
size: .

CDR3: CASSQDYKGRGKLNQPQHF
DNA: TGTGCCAGCAGCCAAGATTATAAGGGCAGGGGAAAACTCAATCAGCCCCAGCATTTT
D: .
J: TRBJ1-5
V: TRBV14
size: .

CDR3: CASSAHGTANYGYTF
DNA: TGTGCCAGCAGCGCACACGGGACAGCTAACTATGGCTACACCTTC
D: TRBD1
J: TRBJ1-2
V: TRBV7-8
size: few

CDR3: CASSKGGGGYEQYF
DNA: TGTGCCAGCAGCAAAGGAGGGGGCGGCTACGAGCAGTACTTC
D: .
J: TRBJ2-7
V: TRBV7-2
size: few

CDR3: CASSEIDRGSQETQYF
DNA: TGTGCCAGCAGTGAAATCGACAGGGGAAGCCAAGAGACCCAGTACTTC
D: TRBD1
J: TRBJ2-5
V: TRBV6-1
size: .

CDR3: CASSPRAGPHEQYF
DNA: TGTGCCAGCAGCCCCAGGGCCGGACCCCACGAGCAGTACTTC
D: .
J: TRBJ2-7
V: TRBV7-2
size: .

CDR3: CAWTPAGIDYEQYF
DNA: TGTGCCTGGACCCCCGCCGGGATCGACTACGAGCAGTACTTC
D: .
J: TRBJ2-7
V: TRBV30
size: .

CDR3: CASSMQAEGYTF
DNA: TGTGCCAGTAGTATGCAGGCAGAGGGCTACACCTTC
D: .
J: TRBJ1-2
V: TRBV19
size: .

CDR3: CAMSTGTDTQYF
DNA: TGTGCCATGTCGACAGGCACAGATACGCAGTATTTT
D: .
J: TRBJ2-3
V: TRBV6-5
size: .

CDR3: CASSLGATNIQYF
DNA: TGCGCCAGCAGCTTAGGAGCCACAAACATTCAGTACTTC
D: .
J: TRBJ2-4
V: TRBV5-1
size: .

CDR3: CAWSPNTDTQYF
DNA: TGTGCCTGGAGTCCCAACACAGATACGCAGTATTTT
D: .
J: TRBJ2-3
V: TRBV30
size: .

CDR3: CASSSHPGFGTGELFF
DNA: TGTGCCAGCAGCTCCCACCCAGGGTTCGGCACCGGGGAGCTGTTTTTT
D: .
J: TRBJ2-2
V: TRBV11-3
size: .

CDR3: CASSQGLYTDTQYF
DNA: TGCGCCAGCAGCCAGGGACTTTACACAGATACGCAGTATTTT
D: .
J: TRBJ2-3
V: TRBV5-1
size: .

CDR3: CATSLSRTAYTEAFF
DNA: TGTGCCACCAGTTTATCCAGGACAGCCTACACTGAAGCTTTCTTT
D: .
J: TRBJ1-1
V: TRBV15
size: few

CDR3: CASSKGRASYNSPLHF
DNA: TGTGCCAGCAGCAAGGGGAGGGCTAGCTATAATTCACCCCTCCACTTT
D: .
J: TRBJ1-6
V: TRBV9
size: .

CDR3: CAWSVQGNQPQHF
DNA: TGTGCCTGGAGTGTACAAGGCAATCAGCCCCAGCATTTT
D: .
J: TRBJ1-5
V: TRBV30
size: .

CDR3: CASSSGTVLTTDTQYF
DNA: TGTGCCAGCAGTTCCGGGACAGTACTCACCACAGATACGCAGTATTTT
D: TRBD1
J: TRBJ2-3
V: TRBV6-2/TRBV6-3
size: .

CDR3: CASSLDRVTGNTIYF
DNA: TGTGCCAGCTCACTGGACAGGGTAACTGGAAACACCATATATTTT
D: TRBD1
J: TRBJ1-3
V: TRBV18
size: .

CDR3: CASSLEGQGAGGYTF
DNA: TGTGCCAGCAGCTTGGAAGGACAGGGGGCGGGAGGCTACACCTTC
D: TRBD1
J: TRBJ1-2
V: TRBV5-4
size: .

CDR3: CASRRVGVGEKLFF
DNA: TGTGCCAGCAGGAGGGTAGGCGTTGGTGAAAAACTGTTTTTT
D: .
J: TRBJ1-4
V: TRBV6-5
size: .

CDR3: CASSKGGLAEMNTEAFF
DNA: TGTGCCAGCAGCAAAGGGGGCTTGGCAGAGATGAACACTGAAGCTTTCTTT
D: .
J: TRBJ1-1
V: TRBV21-1
size: .

CDR3: CASSWFETATPETQYF
DNA: TGTGCCAGCAGCTGGTTTGAGACAGCCACTCCAGAGACCCAGTACTTC
D: .
J: TRBJ2-5
V: TRBV9
size: .